This T cell receptor (beta chain) is from a study of molecular identifiers for immune sequencing clone quantification. General study points: A shared barcode on identical TCR molecules could lead to underestimated sizes for highly expanded clones. Researchers reportedly could pick up spiked Jurkat TCR RNA from one cell mixed into roughly 1 million naive cells.

The CDR3 runs to 16 residues. Trimming at V came to 1 base and at J to 8 bases, leaving 9 bases not matched to a gene. Germline V gene lookup returns CDR1 SGHTA and CDR2 FQGNSA. A few counts support this clonotype. Its antigen is as yet unknown. Each CDR3 protein is one row after TCRdb ran MiXCR on the PCR reads. This sample has 400,000 to 600,000 distinct CDR3 sequences, with about a fifth found just once. The receptor was derived from a human donor in good health. Some libraries in this study had Jurkat cell RNA spiked in. The chain links TRBV7-2 to TRBJ2-1, with 9 nucleotides matching TRBD2. Sequencing input: naive CD8+ T cells from blood, with Jurkat cell RNA spiked in. Subset in this sample: FACS-sorted CD8+CD4-CCR7+CD45RA+ naive T cells. The CDR3 protein is CASSLVFGLAIDEQFF. The CDR3 DNA reads as TGTGCCAGCAGCTTAGTGTTTGGACTAGCGATAGATGAGCAGTTCTTC. Variable domain in full (rest from reference TRBV7-2 and TRBJ2-1): GAGVSQSPSNKVTEKGKDVELRCDPISGHTALYWYRQSLGQGLEFLIYFQGNSAPDKSGLPSDRFSAERTGGSVSTLTIQRTQQEDSAVYLCASSLVFGLAIDEQFFGPGTRLTVL.